The next 15 T cell receptor beta chains were all read from a single sample in a study of shared clonotypes between healthy human individuals (dated by TCRdb to the early 2020s). The protocol used for the library was the immunoSEQ multiplex PCR assay. The clones in this table, taken by TCRdb from immuneACCESS, are in-frame only. Not every clone is retained; where verified, under half of the shortfall comes from an unresolved V gene, and the cause of the rest is unknown. The sample table contains some 1 million clones; only one count was recorded for about 75% of them. The ten largest account for 1.5% of the sample. The specimen sequenced was memory CD4+ T cells sorted from blood. The sample's cell subset or site label, decoded: CD45RA-negative fraction. These TCRs come from a man between 18 and 29 years old in good health.

The chain is built from TRBV5-1 and TRBJ2-7; 8 bases align to TRBD1. V gave up 4 bases and J gave up 2 bases; unmatched junction bases: 8. The CDR3 has 15 amino acids. Germline loops: CDR1 SGHRS, CDR2 YFSETQ. The CDR3 protein is CASSLNRGITYEQYF. As DNA, the CDR3 is TGCGCCAGCAGCCTGAACAGGGGGATTACCTACGAGCAGTACTTC.

Here the CDR3 DNA reads TGTGCCAGCAGGCGTCAGAGGTCGGGACTGAACACTGAAGCTTTCTTT. Its translation is CASRRQRSGLNTEAFF. This rearrangement joins TRBV7-9 to TRBJ1-1, with D possibly matching TRBD1 (5 bases). Germline CDR1 SEHNR, CDR2 FQNEAQ (reference sequence). Trimming left V 6 bases short and J 0 bases short, with 17 bases between. CDR3 length: 16 amino acids.

The chain employs TRBV6-6 and TRBJ1-1; D gene ambiguous. This CDR3 region has 13 residues. The germline V and J ends were trimmed by 6 bases and 1 base, with 9 bases remaining between them. Germline values: CDR1 MNHNY, CDR2 SVGAGI (reference sequence). The CDR3 DNA reads as TGTGCCAGCAGCCGACTTGCGAACACTGAAGCTTTCTTT. It codes for CASSRLANTEAFF.

The chain carries TRBV5-1 and TRBJ2-1; 7 positions agree with TRBD1. The V gene end was trimmed by 4 bases and the J gene end by 2 bases; junction bases not matched to a gene: 12. Germline V gene data show CDR1 as SGHRS and CDR2 as YFSETQ. This CDR3 is built from 17 residues. The CDR3 nucleotides are TGCGCCAGCAGCCCGCGGTGGACAGGCATTACCTACAATGAGCAGTTCTTC. It encodes CASSPRWTGITYNEQFF.

About this clone itself: A read error may explain this, as a much larger clone is one base away. The identical CDR3 is also encoded by other nucleotide sequences in the sample. V usage is TRBV7-9 and J usage is TRBJ1-1; 8 bases agree with TRBD1. Looked up from germline, CDR1 is SEHNR and CDR2 is FQNEAQ (reference sequence). The CDR3 totals 12 residues. With V trimmed by 5 bases and J by 6 bases, 2 bases remained unmatched. The CDR3 DNA is TGTGCCAGCAGCCAGACAGGGGCTGAAGCTTTCTTT. This codes for CASSQTGAEAFF.

V gene TRBV11-3 combines with J gene TRBJ2-2; 13 nucleotides line up with TRBD2. Trimming removed 2 bases from V and 5 bases from J; junction bases left unmatched: 5. CDR1 is SGHNT and CDR2 is YENEEA in the germline V gene. The CDR3 covers 17 residues. CDR3 protein: CASSLRLAGGGTGELFF. The CDR3 DNA reads as TGTGCCAGCAGCTTAAGACTAGCGGGAGGTGGTACCGGGGAGCTGTTTTTT.

The genes are TRBV15 and TRBJ2-7, with D hard to call. CDR3 length: 14 residues. The V end was cut by 0 bases, the J end by 2 bases, with 8 bases between. CDR1 and CDR2 (germline): LNHNV, YYDKDF (reference sequence). This CDR3 is CATSRDVSTYEQYF. The CDR3 bases are TGTGCCACCAGCAGAGACGTCAGCACCTACGAGCAGTACTTC.

There are many counts of this clone. This chain joins TRBV28 and TRBJ1-2; TRBD1 is a possible D gene (6 bases). CDR3 length equals 16 residues. Germline values: CDR1 MDHEN, CDR2 SYDVKM. With 6 bases removed from V and 4 bases from J, the gap between germline ends came to 21 bases. The CDR3 loop is CASSVTRGQGTYGYTF. CDR3 DNA: TGTGCCAGCAGCGTTACCCGGGGCCAGGGGACCTATGGCTACACCTTC.

The chain carries TRBV10-3 and TRBJ2-3; D gene unclear. This CDR3 has 12 residues. In germline, CDR1 is ENHRY, CDR2 SYGVKD. Trimming took 6 bases from V and 4 from J, leaving 8 bases between them. Here the CDR3 reads CAIRDSSDTQYF. The CDR3, as DNA: TGTGCCATCAGAGACTCATCAGATACGCAGTATTTT.

This chain uses TRBV2 with TRBJ2-2; 9 bases line up with TRBD1. Germline V gene data show CDR1 as SNHLY and CDR2 as FYNNEI. V lost 6 bases, J lost 5 bases, and 7 bases stayed unmatched. CDR3 length: 15 residues. Here the CDR3 DNA reads TGTGCCAGCAGGGGGACAGGGAGGGGAACCGGGGAGCTGTTTTTT. Amino acids: CASRGTGRGTGELFF.

In its sample, this clone was seen once. This chain joins TRBV7-9 and TRBJ1-2; no firm D call. Trimming shortened V by 0 bases and J by 8 bases, and 13 bases separated the two germline ends. The CDR3 covers 14 residues. CDR1 and CDR2 (germline): SEHNR, FQNEAQ (reference sequence). The CDR3 bases are TGTGCCAGCAGCTTAGCGTCTGTCCAGCTCGGCTACACCTTC. This sequence encodes CASSLASVQLGYTF.

In its sample, this clone was seen many times. The V and J genes are TRBV7-9 and TRBJ2-1; perhaps TRBD1 as D (7 bases). V lost 6 bases to trimming and J lost 10 bases, with 16 bases between them. Germline V gene data show CDR1 as SEHNR and CDR2 as FQNEAQ (reference sequence). The CDR3 loop spans 13 amino acids. For the CDR3, the DNA is TGTGCCAGCAGTCAATCAGGGGGGAGAGAGCAGTTCTTC. It codes for CASSQSGGREQFF.

The V and J genes are TRBV11-2 and TRBJ1-6; D not certain. The germline V and J ends were trimmed by 3 bases and 9 bases, with 12 bases remaining between them. Per germline, CDR1 SGHAT and CDR2 FQNNGV. This CDR3 spans 14 amino acids. CDR3 amino acids: CASSFTGFGSPLHF. DNA for the CDR3: TGTGCCAGCAGCTTCACGGGGTTTGGTTCACCCCTCCACTTT.

This clone has just one count. The J gene is TRBJ1-2, the V gene TRBV19, with TRBD1 identical over 11 bases. Losses at the gene ends were 5 bases for V and 7 bases for J; bases not matched to a gene: 6. This CDR3 is built from 14 residues. The V gene's germline CDR1 is LNHDA and CDR2 SQIVND (reference sequence). Here the CDR3 reads CASSPLDRGLGYTF. In DNA, the CDR3 is TGTGCCAGTAGTCCCCTGGACAGGGGGCTTGGCTACACCTTC.

This chain links TRBV2 with TRBJ2-1; weak D call: TRBD2 (5 bases). Looked up from germline, CDR1 is SNHLY and CDR2 is FYNNEI. Trimming shortened V by 7 bases and J by 7 bases, and 11 bases separated the two germline ends. The CDR3 is made up of 12 amino acids. CDR3 amino acids: CASTGNENEQFF. For the CDR3, the DNA is TGTGCCAGCACCGGGAACGAGAATGAGCAGTTCTTC.